These T cell receptor beta chains were read from a single sample in a study of blood T cell repertoires in COVID-19. Assay used: immunoSEQ multiplex PCR; TCRdb lists only in-frame clones, some missing. Altogether around 310,000 clones are present, around 91% being singletons, with the ten largest covering roughly 1%. The sequenced sample consisted of peripheral blood. These receptors were collected from a middle-aged woman with COVID-19, enrolled during active disease. Each CDR3 is given with its conserved first and last residue. D genes are given only for firm matches. A clone size is listed for some rows: how often the clone was seen (once, few, many), or a class if it is expanded.

size: .; D: .; V: TRBV27; J: TRBJ2-7; CDR3: CASRSGVEQYF; DNA: TGTGCCAGCAGATCAGGGGTCGAGCAGTACTTC
size: .; D: .; V: TRBV6-5; J: TRBJ1-4; CDR3: CASSYYGPATNEKLFF; DNA: TGTGCCAGCAGTTATTATGGGCCTGCAACTAATGAAAAACTGTTTTTT
size: .; D: .; V: TRBV18; J: TRBJ2-5; CDR3: CASSPPSLSAETQYF; DNA: TGTGCCAGCTCACCACCGAGTCTTAGCGCGGAGACCCAGTACTTC
size: .; D: .; V: TRBV12-3/TRBV12-4; J: TRBJ2-5; CDR3: CASSREGWETQYF; DNA: TGTGCCAGCAGTCGAGAGGGATGGGAGACCCAGTACTTC
size: .; D: .; V: TRBV25-1; J: TRBJ1-6; CDR3: CASQSKGGGHSPLHF; DNA: TGTGCCAGCCAGTCCAAGGGAGGAGGGCATTCACCCCTCCACTTT
size: .; D: .; V: TRBV9; J: TRBJ2-3; CDR3: CASSVVGSGTDTQYF; DNA: TGTGCCAGCAGCGTAGTAGGGAGCGGCACAGATACGCAGTATTTT
size: .; D: TRBD2; V: TRBV10-2; J: TRBJ2-7; CDR3: CASRTSGGTRVYEQYF; DNA: TGCGCCAGCAGGACTAGCGGGGGGACGAGGGTCTACGAGCAGTACTTC
size: .; D: .; V: TRBV5-1; J: TRBJ1-4; CDR3: CASSLVAGLANEKLFF; DNA: TGCGCCAGCAGCTTGGTAGCAGGGTTGGCTAATGAAAAACTGTTTTTT
size: .; D: .; V: TRBV19; J: TRBJ1-5; CDR3: CASSLGATNQPQHF; DNA: TGTGCCAGTAGTCTAGGGGCCACCAATCAGCCCCAGCATTTT
size: few; D: .; V: TRBV29-1; J: TRBJ1-1; CDR3: CSVGGGLEAFF; DNA: TGCAGCGTCGGGGGGGGGCTTGAAGCTTTCTTT
size: .; D: .; V: TRBV11-3; J: TRBJ1-4; CDR3: CASSPGRNEKLFF; DNA: TGTGCCAGCAGTCCGGGGAGGAATGAAAAACTGTTTTTT
size: once; D: TRBD1; V: TRBV6-5; J: TRBJ1-2; CDR3: CASRSDRGGYGYTF; DNA: TGTGCCAGCAGATCCGACAGGGGTGGCTATGGCTACACCTTC
size: .; D: .; V: TRBV18; J: TRBJ1-3; CDR3: CASSRMGSVSGNTIYF; DNA: TGTGCCAGCTCCCGGATGGGCTCGGTCTCTGGAAACACCATATATTTT
size: .; D: TRBD1; V: TRBV28; J: TRBJ1-2; CDR3: CASSLSGGGYTF; DNA: TGTGCCAGCAGTTTATCAGGGGGCGGCTACACCTTC
size: .; D: TRBD1; V: TRBV5-6; J: TRBJ1-5; CDR3: CASSSYTGGYSNQPQHF; DNA: TGTGCCAGCAGCTCTTACACAGGGGGTTACAGCAATCAGCCCCAGCATTTT
size: once; D: .; V: TRBV18; J: TRBJ1-5; CDR3: CASSRDSNQPQHF; DNA: TGTGCCAGCTCGCGGGACAGCAATCAGCCCCAGCATTTT
size: .; D: TRBD1; V: TRBV12-3/TRBV12-4; J: TRBJ1-1; CDR3: CASSPGGPFNAFF; DNA: TGTGCCAGCAGTCCAGGGGGCCCTTTTAACGCTTTCTTT
size: .; D: .; V: TRBV28; J: TRBJ1-4; CDR3: CASSLLATVNEKLFF; DNA: TGTGCCAGCAGTTTGTTGGCGACAGTCAATGAAAAACTGTTTTTT
size: .; D: TRBD1; V: TRBV27; J: TRBJ2-7; CDR3: CASSPPDRAPYEQYF; DNA: TGTGCCAGCAGTCCGCCCGACAGGGCCCCCTACGAGCAGTACTTC
size: .; D: TRBD1; V: TRBV9; J: TRBJ1-5; CDR3: CASSQDRGNQPQHF; DNA: TGTGCCAGCAGCCAGGACAGGGGCAATCAGCCCCAGCATTTT
size: .; D: TRBD1; V: TRBV4-1; J: TRBJ1-2; CDR3: CASSPTGGTGFGYTF; DNA: TGCGCCAGCAGCCCGACAGGAGGGACAGGGTTTGGCTACACCTTC
size: .; D: TRBD2; V: TRBV30; J: TRBJ2-5; CDR3: CAWSPPGGRETQYF; DNA: TGTGCCTGGAGTCCTCCGGGGGGGCGAGAGACCCAGTACTTC
size: .; D: TRBD1; V: TRBV6-1; J: TRBJ1-3; CDR3: CASSEVSGQGVSGNTIYF; DNA: TGTGCCAGCAGTGAGGTTTCGGGACAGGGGGTCTCTGGAAACACCATATATTTT
size: .; D: .; V: TRBV28; J: TRBJ1-1; CDR3: CASRLTGIPEAFF; DNA: TGTGCCAGCAGGCTTACAGGGATCCCTGAAGCTTTCTTT
size: .; D: .; V: TRBV3-1/TRBV3-2; J: TRBJ1-5; CDR3: CASSQWDKQPQHF; DNA: TGTGCCAGCAGCCAATGGGACAAACAGCCCCAGCATTTT
size: .; D: TRBD2; V: TRBV27; J: TRBJ2-1; CDR3: CASPGSGRYNEQFF; DNA: TGTGCCAGCCCCGGCAGCGGGAGGTACAATGAGCAGTTCTTC
size: .; D: .; V: TRBV7-2; J: TRBJ1-5; CDR3: CASSLDSRLSYSNQPQHF; DNA: TGTGCCAGCAGCTTGGACAGCCGCCTAAGCTATAGCAATCAGCCCCAGCATTTT
size: .; D: .; V: TRBV3-1/TRBV3-2; J: TRBJ1-6; CDR3: CASSHGQGVYSPLHF; DNA: TGTGCCAGCAGCCATGGCCAGGGCGTCTATTCACCCCTCCACTTT
size: .; D: .; V: TRBV5-1; J: TRBJ1-1; CDR3: CASSPGGVRVPWDTEAFF; DNA: TGCGCCAGCAGCCCTGGAGGAGTAAGGGTTCCTTGGGACACTGAAGCTTTCTTT
size: .; D: .; V: TRBV6-2/TRBV6-3; J: TRBJ2-5; CDR3: CASSSWSTEETQYF; DNA: TGTGCCAGCAGTTCCTGGAGCACCGAAGAGACCCAGTACTTC
size: .; D: TRBD2; V: TRBV27; J: TRBJ2-7; CDR3: CASSRLAGGHEQYF; DNA: TGTGCCAGCAGTCGACTAGCGGGGGGACACGAGCAGTACTTC
size: few; D: .; V: TRBV9; J: TRBJ1-2; CDR3: CASSVAEGPGYTF; DNA: TGTGCCAGCAGCGTAGCGGAGGGGCCAGGCTACACCTTC
size: .; D: TRBD1; V: TRBV7-6; J: TRBJ1-5; CDR3: CASSLMLGQLKNQPQHF; DNA: TGTGCCAGCAGCTTAATGTTGGGACAGCTGAAGAATCAGCCCCAGCATTTT
size: .; D: TRBD2; V: TRBV12-5; J: TRBJ2-3; CDR3: CASGTAGGTDTQYF; DNA: TGTGCTAGTGGTACCGCGGGGGGCACAGATACGCAGTATTTT
size: .; D: .; V: TRBV28; J: TRBJ2-7; CDR3: CASSSRGATTYEQYF; DNA: TGTGCCAGCAGTTCCCGGGGAGCGACAACCTACGAGCAGTACTTC
size: .; D: .; V: TRBV5-5; J: TRBJ2-3; CDR3: CASSLRDTQYF; DNA: TGTGCCAGCAGTCTTCGGGATACGCAGTATTTT
size: .; D: TRBD2; V: TRBV6-5; J: TRBJ2-7; CDR3: CASTKFAGVYEQYF; DNA: TGTGCCAGCACTAAGTTTGCGGGGGTATACGAGCAGTACTTC
size: .; D: TRBD1; V: TRBV27; J: TRBJ1-1; CDR3: CASSSRTGATEAFF; DNA: TGTGCCAGCAGTTCCCGTACAGGGGCCACTGAAGCTTTCTTT
size: .; D: .; V: TRBV19; J: TRBJ2-7; CDR3: CASSISTGTPYEQYF; DNA: TGTGCCAGTAGTATTTCGACAGGAACCCCCTACGAGCAGTACTTC
size: .; D: TRBD1; V: TRBV18; J: TRBJ2-1; CDR3: CASSPLVGQGANEQFF; DNA: TGTGCCAGCTCACCCCTTGTAGGACAGGGGGCAAATGAGCAGTTCTTC
size: .; D: TRBD1; V: TRBV6-2/TRBV6-3; J: TRBJ1-5; CDR3: CASSYGTGGAGNQPQHF; DNA: TGTGCCAGCAGTTACGGGACAGGGGGCGCCGGCAATCAGCCCCAGCATTTT
size: .; D: .; V: TRBV2; J: TRBJ1-4; CDR3: CASRRGPSEKLFF; DNA: TGTGCCAGCAGAAGAGGGCCTAGTGAAAAACTGTTTTTT
size: .; D: .; V: TRBV7-2; J: TRBJ1-2; CDR3: CASSLSSGYGYTF; DNA: TGTGCCAGCAGCTTATCCTCCGGCTATGGCTACACCTTC
size: once; D: .; V: TRBV7-2; J: TRBJ2-1; CDR3: CASSLDAGSSYNEQFF; DNA: TGTGCCAGCAGCTTAGATGCGGGGAGCTCCTACAATGAGCAGTTCTTC
size: .; D: .; V: TRBV15; J: TRBJ2-6; CDR3: CATSRAPTGGANVLTF; DNA: TGTGCCACCAGCAGAGCCCCAACAGGCGGGGCCAACGTCCTGACTTTC
size: .; D: TRBD1; V: TRBV28; J: TRBJ1-2; CDR3: CASSFLRTGGGYTF; DNA: TGTGCCAGCAGTTTCCTACGGACAGGAGGTGGCTACACCTTC
size: .; D: TRBD1; V: TRBV2; J: TRBJ2-5; CDR3: CASSVYRGQETQYF; DNA: TGTGCCAGCAGTGTCTACAGGGGACAAGAGACCCAGTACTTC
size: few; D: TRBD1; V: TRBV19; J: TRBJ1-5; CDR3: CASSPHGTGGFQPQHF; DNA: TGTGCCAGTAGTCCCCACGGGACAGGGGGCTTTCAGCCCCAGCATTTT
size: .; D: .; V: TRBV5-4; J: TRBJ2-7; CDR3: CASSSDILYEQYF; DNA: TGTGCCAGCAGCTCAGACATCCTCTACGAGCAGTACTTC
size: .; D: TRBD2; V: TRBV30; J: TRBJ2-1; CDR3: CAWSDGGGPYNEQFF; DNA: TGTGCCTGGAGTGACGGCGGGGGACCCTACAATGAGCAGTTCTTC
size: .; D: .; V: TRBV9; J: TRBJ1-6; CDR3: CASSAYRNSPLHF; DNA: TGTGCCAGCAGCGCCTACAGGAATTCACCCCTCCACTTT
size: .; D: .; V: TRBV6-2/TRBV6-3; J: TRBJ1-5; CDR3: CASSYAWDYQPQHF; DNA: TGTGCCAGCAGTTACGCGTGGGACTATCAGCCCCAGCATTTT